The entry below describes one TCR beta chain. One entry per CDR3 protein results from TCRdb running MiXCR on the 5' RACE reads. Of under 350,000 distinct CDR3 sequences listed, roughly 10% are singletons. This sample was taken from a study of identical twins. CDR1 and CDR2 from the germline V gene are SGHRS and YFSETQ. V gave up 1 base and J gave up 2 bases; unmatched junction bases: 3. The CDR3 consists of 16 residues. The sample was also reused in another study, on yellow fever vaccine responses in identical twins.

The rearrangement uses TRBV5-1 and TRBJ2-3; 11 nucleotides agree with TRBD2. The sample taken for sequencing was CD8+ T cells sorted from blood. This sequence was found in a young woman in good health. The CDR3 is CASSLPSGGHTDTQYF. As DNA, the CDR3 is TGCGCCAGCAGCTTGCCTAGCGGGGGGCACACAGATACGCAGTATTTT.